Shown below are 2 T cell receptor beta chains from a single sample sequenced in a study of blood T cell repertoires in COVID-19. Data came from immunoSEQ multiplex PCR; TCRdb stores just in-frame clones and leaves some out. The sample includes about 250,000 clones, 85% to 90% of them seen just once. Sequenced material: PBMCs or T cells enriched from blood (not recorded which). The receptor set was obtained from a man aged 35 to 55 who had recovered from COVID-19.

The rearrangement uses TRBV6-5 and TRBJ2-1; possible D gene TRBD2, 5 bases. This CDR3 contains 12 residues. Trimming left V 6 bases short and J 14 bases short, with 17 bases between. In germline, CDR1 is MNHEY, CDR2 SVGAGI. CDR3 DNA sequence: TGTGCCAGCAGCCAAGCGAGGGCTATGAAGTTCTTC. Protein sequence: CASSQARAMKFF.

The count of this clone is one. The chain uses TRBV9 and TRBJ1-1; D may be TRBD1 (5 bases). There are 14 residues in the CDR3. V was cut by 2 bases and J by 1 base, with 9 bases left in between. CDR1 and CDR2 from the germline V gene are SGDLS and YYNGEE. The CDR3 DNA reads TGTGCCAGCAGCGTGACAGCCACGAACACTGAAGCTTTCTTT. Protein sequence: CASSVTATNTEAFF.